This T cell receptor beta chain was identified during a study of T-cell reconstitution after alpha-beta-depleted transplantation in children (dated by TCRdb to between 2015 and 2016). For the wider study: The study quantitatively tracked T-cell immune reconstitution after TCRalphabeta/CD19-depleted allogeneic hematopoietic cell transplantation in children using TCR repertoire profiling.

About this clonotype: Its target antigen remains unknown. No per-base quality is available; no much larger clone lies one base away.

As encoded in the germline V gene, CDR1 is SGHTA while CDR2 is FQGNSA. The CDR3 runs 14 residues from the cysteine to the phenylalanine. Solely the CDR3 DNA is kept, with 42 bases framed from the first base. Here V drops 6 bases and J drops 7 bases, and the junction holds 6 bases not matched to any gene. The receptor library was made with PCR. Sequenced using an Illumina HiSeq 2500. TCR library preparation used molecular barcoding, with unique molecular identifiers applied to normalize quantification of the TCRbeta repertoire. Using fastp trimming at Q25 and MiXCR clonotype assembly, TCRdb reanalyzed the public sequencing data and kept in-frame beta chains. Each entry merges the rows of one CDR3 protein and shows their most common DNA and genes. The sample table holds 170,000 or so distinct CDR3 sequences, of which about 6.4% were seen once. The biggest ten clones account for roughly 3% of the sample.

This chain is built from TRBV7-2 and TRBJ2-2; the junction holds 9 bases that match TRBD2. The sequence was collected from a human donor who donated a stem cell graft to a child with Wiskott-Aldrich syndrome. Sequences were derived from PBMCs from the stem cell graft donor, sampled from the stem cell graft. The CDR3 protein: CASSQAAGGGELFF. The bases read TGTGCCAGCAGTCAAGCAGCGGGAGGCGGGGAGCTGTTTTTT.